This TCR beta chain was identified in a study of shared clonotypes between healthy human individuals. On the study more broadly: CD8 memory received one plate per donor, CD8 naive two, CD4 memory three and CD4 naive three. The study's findings and limits: As a rule, naive subsets had a larger estimated richness than memory subsets.

Regarding this clone: The antigen is undetermined.

HIV-negative, healthy adults without recent acute infections or vaccinations were the donors. The CDR3 has 14 amino acids. Deletions cut 4 bases from V and 0 bases from J, with 10 bases between. Germline V lookup: CDR1 GTSNPN, CDR2 SVGIG (reference sequence). TCRdb keeps only in-frame clones here, not all; method: immunoSEQ multiplex PCR. The sample holds around 1,100,000 clones, 60% to 80% seen once. The chain carries TRBV30 and TRBJ1-3; D might be TRBD1 (5 bases). The sequencing sample was made of memory CD4+ T cells from PBMCs. Specified subset: CD45RA-negative fraction. The sequence was obtained from a man in his late teens or twenties in good health. Some clones in this sample may be carry-over from other donors' samples. In DNA, the CDR3 is TGTGCCTGGACCAGGGATATCTCTGGAAACACCATATATTTT. It specifies CAWTRDISGNTIYF. The full variable domain, its missing parts supplied by reference TRBV30 and TRBJ1-3, is SQTIHQWPATLVQPVGSPLSLECTVEGTSNPNLYWYRQAAGRGLQLLFYSVGIGQISSEVPQNLSASRPQDRQFILSSKKLLLSDSGFYLCAWTRDISGNTIYFGEGSWLTVV.